Below are 3 T cell receptor beta chains sequenced from a single sample in a study of blood T cell repertoires in COVID-19. TCRdb keeps only in-frame clones here, not all; method: immunoSEQ multiplex PCR. Altogether fewer than 90,000 clones are present, more than 80% being singletons, with the ten largest covering about 8.1%. Material: peripheral blood. The receptors were gathered from a man aged 25-40 years with acute or convalescent COVID-19.

The genes are TRBV11-2 and TRBJ2-1, with a weak D call TRBD2 (5 bases). The germline V gene has CDR1 SGHAT and CDR2 FQNNGV. The CDR3 loop spans 13 amino acids. Trimming removed 3 bases from V and 2 bases from J, with 5 bases in between. The chain's CDR3 is CASSLRAYNEQFF. For the CDR3, the DNA is TGTGCCAGCAGCTTGAGGGCCTACAATGAGCAGTTCTTC.

The genes are TRBV7-9 and TRBJ2-7; D is ambiguous. The germline V and J ends were trimmed by 3 bases and 1 base, with 16 bases remaining between them. This CDR3 comprises 16 residues. The germline V gene has CDR1 SEHNR and CDR2 FQNEAQ (reference sequence). CDR3 protein: CASSFGSLSVSYEQYF. For the CDR3, the DNA is TGTGCCAGCAGCTTCGGTTCTTTATCTGTATCCTACGAGCAGTACTTC. The full variable domain, rest sourced from reference TRBV7-9 and TRBJ2-7, is DTGVSQNPRHKITKRGQNVTFRCDPISEHNRLYWYRQTLGQGPEFLTYFQNEAQLEKSRLLSDRFSAERPKGSFSTLEIQRTEQGDSAMYLCASSFGSLSVSYEQYFGPGTRLTVT.

This chain links TRBV5-1 with TRBJ2-1; TRBD2 matches 9 bases. This CDR3 has 14 residues. Germline CDR1 is SGHRS and CDR2 is YFSETQ. The J segment lost 8 bases and the V segment lost 2 bases, leaving 5 bases of the junction unmatched. The CDR3 nucleotides are TGCGCCAGCAGCTTTAGCGGGAGAATAGATGAGCAGTTCTTC. Amino acids: CASSFSGRIDEQFF.